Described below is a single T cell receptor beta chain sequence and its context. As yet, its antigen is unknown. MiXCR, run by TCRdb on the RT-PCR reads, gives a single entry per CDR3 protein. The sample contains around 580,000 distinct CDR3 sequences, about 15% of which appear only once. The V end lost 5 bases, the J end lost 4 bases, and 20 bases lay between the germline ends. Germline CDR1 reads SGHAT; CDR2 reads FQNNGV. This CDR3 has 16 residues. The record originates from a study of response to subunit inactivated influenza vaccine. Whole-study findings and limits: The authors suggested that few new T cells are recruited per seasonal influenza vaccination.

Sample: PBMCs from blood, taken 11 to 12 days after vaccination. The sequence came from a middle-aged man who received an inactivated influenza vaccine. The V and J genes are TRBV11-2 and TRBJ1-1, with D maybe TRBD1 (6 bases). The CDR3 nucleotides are TGTGCCAGCAGCCCGGCGGGGGGCGCCGCCCTCACTGAAGCTTTCTTT. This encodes CASSPAGGAALTEAFF.